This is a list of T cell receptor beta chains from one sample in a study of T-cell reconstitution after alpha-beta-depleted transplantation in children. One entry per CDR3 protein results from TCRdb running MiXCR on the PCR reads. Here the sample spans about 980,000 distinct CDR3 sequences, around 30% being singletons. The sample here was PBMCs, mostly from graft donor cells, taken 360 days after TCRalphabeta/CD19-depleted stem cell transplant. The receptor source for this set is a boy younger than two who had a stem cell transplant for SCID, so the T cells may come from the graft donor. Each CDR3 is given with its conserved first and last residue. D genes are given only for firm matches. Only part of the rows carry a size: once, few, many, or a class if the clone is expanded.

CDR3: CSVGRMQETQYF
DNA: TGCAGCGTTGGGCGGATGCAAGAGACCCAGTACTTC
D: .
J: TRBJ2-5
V: TRBV29-1
size: .
length: 12

CDR3: CASSVLSGTMDTQYF
DNA: TGTGCCAGCAGCGTACTATCCGGGACTATGGATACGCAGTATTTT
D: TRBD2
J: TRBJ2-3
V: TRBV9
size: few
length: 15

CDR3: CSVGGGGFASYEQYF
DNA: TGCAGCGTTGGGGGCGGGGGCTTCGCTTCCTACGAGCAGTACTTC
D: .
J: TRBJ2-7
V: TRBV29-1
size: few
length: 15

CDR3: CASSFGARDTQYF
DNA: TGCGCCAGCAGCTTCGGGGCTCGGGATACGCAGTATTTT
D: .
J: TRBJ2-3
V: TRBV5-1
size: few
length: 13

CDR3: CASSRLGGEQFF
DNA: TGTGCCAGCAGCAGACTGGGTGGTGAGCAGTTCTTC
D: .
J: TRBJ2-1
V: TRBV7-8
size: few
length: 12

CDR3: CASSLFPGGVSATDTQYF
DNA: TGCGCCAGCAGCTTGTTCCCGGGGGGCGTCTCAGCAACAGATACGCAGTATTTT
D: .
J: TRBJ2-3
V: TRBV5-1
size: few
length: 18

CDR3: CATSRDQLRTGGSGNTIYF
DNA: TGTGCCACCAGCAGGGATCAACTACGGACAGGGGGCTCTGGAAACACCATATATTTT
D: TRBD1
J: TRBJ1-3
V: TRBV15
size: few
length: 19

CDR3: CASWGTAYEQYF
DNA: TGTGCCAGCTGGGGAACAGCCTACGAGCAGTACTTC
D: .
J: TRBJ2-7
V: TRBV12-3/TRBV12-4
size: .
length: 12

CDR3: CASSQGVSSYNEQFF
DNA: TGTGCCAGCAGCCAAGGGGTCAGCTCCTACAATGAGCAGTTCTTC
D: .
J: TRBJ2-1
V: TRBV3-1
size: .
length: 15

CDR3: CASSILRWGLGEAFF
DNA: TGTGCCAGCAGCATCTTGAGGTGGGGGCTGGGTGAAGCTTTCTTT
D: .
J: TRBJ1-1
V: TRBV7-3
size: .
length: 15

CDR3: CSAAGQASTDTQYF
DNA: TGCAGTGCTGCCGGACAGGCTAGCACAGATACGCAGTATTTT
D: TRBD1
J: TRBJ2-3
V: TRBV20-1
size: few
length: 14

CDR3: CASSLVGWNEQFF
DNA: TGTGCCAGCAGCTTAGTGGGTTGGAATGAGCAGTTCTTC
D: .
J: TRBJ2-1
V: TRBV7-2
size: .
length: 13

CDR3: CASSNSWGADEQYF
DNA: TGTGCCAGCAGTAACTCCTGGGGGGCCGACGAGCAGTACTTC
D: .
J: TRBJ2-7
V: TRBV6-5
size: few
length: 14

CDR3: CASSPLAPTYNEQFF
DNA: TGTGCCAGCTCACCACTAGCGCCTACATACAATGAGCAGTTCTTC
D: .
J: TRBJ2-1
V: TRBV18
size: .
length: 15

CDR3: CSGRTGVLAGGNEQFF
DNA: TGCAGCGGGCGGACAGGAGTGCTAGCGGGGGGCAATGAGCAGTTCTTC
D: TRBD2
J: TRBJ2-1
V: TRBV29-1
size: .
length: 16

CDR3: CASSPTGGPGTEELFF
DNA: TGCGCCAGCAGCCCTACAGGGGGCCCGGGGACCGAGGAGCTGTTTTTT
D: TRBD1
J: TRBJ2-2
V: TRBV5-1
size: few
length: 16

CDR3: CASSAPGSSYEQYF
DNA: TGTGCCAGCAGCGCCCCAGGGAGCTCCTACGAGCAGTACTTC
D: .
J: TRBJ2-7
V: TRBV9
size: .
length: 14

CDR3: CASSFTRLPYEQYF
DNA: TGTGCCAGCAGTTTTACGCGACTTCCCTACGAGCAGTACTTC
D: .
J: TRBJ2-7
V: TRBV12-3/TRBV12-4
size: once
length: 14

CDR3: CSVERVNEQFF
DNA: TGCAGCGTTGAGAGGGTCAATGAGCAGTTCTTC
D: .
J: TRBJ2-1
V: TRBV29-1
size: few
length: 11

CDR3: CSARDVPYEQYF
DNA: TGCAGTGCTAGGGACGTTCCCTACGAGCAGTACTTC
D: .
J: TRBJ2-7
V: TRBV20-1
size: few
length: 12

CDR3: CASSAEGGTAFHSEAFF
DNA: TGTGCCAGCAGCGCCGAGGGGGGGACAGCCTTTCACTCCGAAGCTTTCTTT
D: TRBD1
J: TRBJ1-1
V: TRBV9
size: few
length: 17

CDR3: CASSMAGGRSYEQYF
DNA: TGTGCCAGCTCCATGGCGGGGGGCAGGTCCTACGAGCAGTACTTC
D: TRBD2
J: TRBJ2-7
V: TRBV6-2/TRBV6-3
size: few
length: 15

CDR3: CSVQLKLGFQAFF
DNA: TGCAGCGTCCAGTTAAAACTCGGGTTCCAAGCTTTCTTT
D: .
J: TRBJ1-1
V: TRBV29-1
size: few
length: 13

CDR3: CASSPDGQVTNEKLFF
DNA: TGCGCCAGCAGCCCTGACGGACAGGTCACTAATGAAAAACTGTTTTTT
D: TRBD1
J: TRBJ1-4
V: TRBV5-1
size: .
length: 16

CDR3: CASRTGGGLSETQYF
DNA: TGTGCCAGCAGAACAGGGGGAGGGTTAAGTGAGACCCAGTACTTC
D: .
J: TRBJ2-5
V: TRBV12-3/TRBV12-4
size: .
length: 15

CDR3: CASSLAVGVGYTF
DNA: TGCGCCAGCAGCTTGGCAGTGGGGGTTGGCTACACCTTC
D: .
J: TRBJ1-2
V: TRBV5-1
size: .
length: 13

CDR3: CASSVRVLGRLFF
DNA: TGTGCCAGCAGTGTTCGAGTCTTAGGAAGACTGTTTTTT
D: .
J: TRBJ1-4
V: TRBV2
size: many
length: 13

CDR3: CASSAPMRTEAFF
DNA: TGTGCCAGCAGTGCTCCTATGAGGACTGAAGCTTTCTTT
D: .
J: TRBJ1-1
V: TRBV12-3/TRBV12-4
size: .
length: 13

CDR3: CSVRHVGELFF
DNA: TGCAGCGTTCGACATGTCGGGGAGCTGTTTTTT
D: .
J: TRBJ2-2
V: TRBV29-1
size: .
length: 11

CDR3: CASSYAGGRGDTQYF
DNA: TGTGCCAGCAGTTACGCCGGGGGAAGGGGGGATACGCAGTATTTT
D: .
J: TRBJ2-3
V: TRBV6-5
size: .
length: 15

CDR3: CASSLVASGATGETQYF
DNA: TGTGCCAGCAGCTTAGTGGCTAGCGGGGCTACGGGGGAGACCCAGTACTTC
D: TRBD2
J: TRBJ2-5
V: TRBV7-8
size: .
length: 17

CDR3: CSARGSSSGANVLTF
DNA: TGCAGTGCTAGGGGCAGCAGTTCTGGGGCCAACGTCCTGACTTTC
D: .
J: TRBJ2-6
V: TRBV20-1
size: few
length: 15

CDR3: CSARNSPQYF
DNA: TGCAGTGCTAGGAACAGCCCGCAGTACTTC
D: .
J: TRBJ2-7
V: TRBV20-1
size: few
length: 10

CDR3: CSATGTGGHSNQPQHF
DNA: TGCAGTGCTACCGGAACAGGGGGCCATAGCAATCAGCCCCAGCATTTT
D: TRBD1
J: TRBJ1-5
V: TRBV20-1
size: .
length: 16

CDR3: CASSQPNPRWGRYYQETQYF
DNA: TGTGCCAGCAGCCAACCGAATCCCCGCTGGGGGCGATACTACCAAGAGACCCAGTACTTC
D: .
J: TRBJ2-5
V: TRBV4-2
size: .
length: 20

CDR3: CASSYSTGRGNTEAFF
DNA: TGTGCCAGCAGTTACTCAACAGGCAGGGGGAACACTGAAGCTTTCTTT
D: .
J: TRBJ1-1
V: TRBV6-5
size: .
length: 16

CDR3: CASSPGRKGAHSPLHF
DNA: TGTGCCAGCTCACCAGGTCGCAAGGGGGCGCATTCACCCCTCCACTTT
D: TRBD1
J: TRBJ1-6
V: TRBV18
size: .
length: 16

CDR3: CAIRETIGTSGGYEQYF
DNA: TGTGCCATCAGGGAAACGATCGGGACTAGCGGGGGCTACGAGCAGTACTTC
D: TRBD2
J: TRBJ2-7
V: TRBV10-3
size: few
length: 17

CDR3: CASSRVTGVAEAFF
DNA: TGTGCCAGCAGCCGCGTAACAGGGGTGGCTGAAGCTTTCTTT
D: TRBD1
J: TRBJ1-1
V: TRBV5-5
size: .
length: 14

CDR3: CASSLLLGIFDTQYF
DNA: TGTGCCAGCAGTTTACTCCTGGGGATTTTTGATACGCAGTATTTT
D: .
J: TRBJ2-3
V: TRBV12-3/TRBV12-4
size: .
length: 15

CDR3: CASSQVRGERYF
DNA: TGCGCCAGCAGCCAAGTGAGAGGGGAGAGGTATTTT
D: .
J: TRBJ2-3
V: TRBV4-1
size: .
length: 12

CDR3: CASNLNQGMNTEAFF
DNA: TGTGCCAGCAACCTAAATCAGGGCATGAACACTGAAGCTTTCTTT
D: .
J: TRBJ1-1
V: TRBV6-1
size: .
length: 15

CDR3: CASAGGTERGGLHEQYF
DNA: TGTGCCAGCGCCGGAGGCACAGAGCGGGGGGGCCTCCACGAGCAGTACTTC
D: TRBD2
J: TRBJ2-7
V: TRBV9
size: .
length: 17

CDR3: CASSQEDTSGATYEQYF
DNA: TGCGCCAGCAGCCAAGAAGATACTAGCGGGGCAACCTACGAGCAGTACTTC
D: TRBD2
J: TRBJ2-7
V: TRBV4-1
size: .
length: 17

CDR3: CASSYTGGRDQPQHF
DNA: TGTGCCAGCAGTTACACCGGTGGCAGGGATCAGCCCCAGCATTTT
D: .
J: TRBJ1-5
V: TRBV6-5
size: few
length: 15

CDR3: CASSALGTVNNEQFF
DNA: TGTGCCAGCAGCGCACTTGGGACAGTGAACAATGAGCAGTTCTTC
D: TRBD1
J: TRBJ2-1
V: TRBV11-2
size: few
length: 15

CDR3: CASSSQPRGRGYTF
DNA: TGTGCCAGCAGTTCGCAACCCAGGGGCCGGGGCTACACCTTC
D: .
J: TRBJ1-2
V: TRBV28
size: .
length: 14

CDR3: CASSHSMNTEAFF
DNA: TGCGCCAGCAGCCATTCGATGAACACTGAAGCTTTCTTT
D: .
J: TRBJ1-1
V: TRBV4-3
size: few
length: 13

CDR3: CASSLVRTFGTDTQYF
DNA: TGCGCCAGCAGCTTGGTCAGGACCTTCGGCACAGATACGCAGTATTTT
D: .
J: TRBJ2-3
V: TRBV5-1
size: .
length: 16

CDR3: CASSTPGLPHQETQYF
DNA: TGTGCCAGCAGTACCCCGGGACTCCCCCACCAAGAGACCCAGTACTTC
D: .
J: TRBJ2-5
V: TRBV12-3/TRBV12-4
size: few
length: 16

CDR3: CSGLSDATFLDEQFF
DNA: TGCAGTGGCCTAAGCGACGCGACATTTCTTGATGAGCAGTTCTTC
D: .
J: TRBJ2-1
V: TRBV20-1
size: .
length: 15

CDR3: CASSLGPGGLMNTGELFF
DNA: TGTGCCAGCAGCTTAGGCCCCGGAGGTCTCATGAACACCGGGGAGCTGTTTTTT
D: .
J: TRBJ2-2
V: TRBV11-1
size: .
length: 18

CDR3: CSVERRGPGITEAFF
DNA: TGCAGCGTTGAAAGAAGGGGACCTGGAATCACTGAAGCTTTCTTT
D: .
J: TRBJ1-1
V: TRBV29-1
size: few
length: 15

CDR3: CSAQKGGSGPNTGELFF
DNA: TGCAGTGCCCAGAAGGGGGGGTCTGGGCCCAACACCGGGGAGCTGTTTTTT
D: .
J: TRBJ2-2
V: TRBV20-1
size: few
length: 17

CDR3: CASSSEGHYFSYNEQFF
DNA: TGCGCCAGCAGCTCGGAAGGACACTATTTCTCCTACAATGAGCAGTTCTTC
D: .
J: TRBJ2-1
V: TRBV5-1
size: few
length: 17

CDR3: CASSNKTVNSPLHF
DNA: TGTGCCAGCAGTAACAAGACAGTTAATTCACCCCTCCACTTT
D: .
J: TRBJ1-6
V: TRBV12-3/TRBV12-4
size: few
length: 14

CDR3: CASSKGWGPTYEQYF
DNA: TGTGCCAGCAGTAAGGGGTGGGGGCCTACCTACGAGCAGTACTTC
D: .
J: TRBJ2-7
V: TRBV27
size: .
length: 15

CDR3: CASSQETVGGAKTQYF
DNA: TGTGCCAGCAGCCAAGAGACCGTTGGGGGGGCGAAGACCCAGTACTTC
D: .
J: TRBJ2-5
V: TRBV3-1
size: .
length: 16

CDR3: CASSVLRTGAYNEQFF
DNA: TGTGCCAGCAGCGTGCTGAGGACAGGGGCATACAATGAGCAGTTCTTC
D: TRBD1
J: TRBJ2-1
V: TRBV9
size: .
length: 16